The 4 T cell receptor beta chains presented below share a single source sample, sequenced in a study of cytomegalovirus exposure and HLA in healthy donors. PCR involved 60 Vbeta and 13 Jbeta primers. Assay used: immunoSEQ multiplex PCR; TCRdb lists only in-frame clones, some missing. The sample lists around 90,000 clones; less than 85% were seen once. Sequencing used PBMCs. The receptor set was obtained from a man aged 35 to 55 in good health and CMV-seropositive.

V usage is TRBV15 and J usage is TRBJ2-7; TRBD2 is a possible D gene (5 bases). V was clipped by 0 bases and J by 6 bases, with 9 bases between them. CDR1 is LNHNV and CDR2 is YYDKDF in the germline V gene (reference sequence). The CDR3 runs to 13 residues. The CDR3 sequence: CATSRDGGCEQYF. The DNA for the CDR3 is TGTGCCACCAGCAGAGATGGCGGGTGCGAGCAGTACTTC.

The chain uses TRBV19 and TRBJ2-2; 11 nucleotides match TRBD1. Germline V CDR1 and CDR2: LNHDA, SQIVND (reference sequence). Unmatched junction bases numbered 2, after V lost 6 bases and J lost 5 bases. CDR3 length: 14 amino acids. CDR3 residues: CASRRDRGTGELFF. The CDR3 DNA is TGTGCCAGTAGACGGGACAGGGGGACCGGGGAGCTGTTTTTT.

The chain combines TRBV15 with TRBJ2-1, with 8 bases that match TRBD1. The CDR3 has 15 residues. The ends lost 0 bases at V and 9 bases at J; junction bases unmatched: 7. Germline assignment: CDR1 LNHNV and CDR2 YYDKDF (reference sequence). This chain's CDR3 is CATSRDLDREAEQFF. CDR3 DNA sequence: TGTGCCACCAGCAGAGATCTGGACAGGGAGGCTGAGCAGTTCTTC.

This rearrangement joins TRBV5-6 to TRBJ2-4, with a weak D call TRBD2 (5 bases). The CDR3 length is 14 residues. CDR1 SGHDT and CDR2 YYEEEE come from the germline V gene. V was pared by 4 bases and J by 6 bases, with 14 bases between. The chain's CDR3 is CASSPRADLNIQYF. CDR3 bases: TGTGCCAGCAGCCCAAGAGCGGACCTAAACATTCAGTACTTC. Using reference TRBV5-6 and TRBJ2-4 for the parts outside the CDR3, the full variable domain is DAGVTQSPTHLIKTRGQQVTLRCSPKSGHDTVSWYQQALGQGPQFIFQYYEEEERQRGNFPDRFSGHQFPNYSSELNVNALLLGDSALYLCASSPRADLNIQYFGAGTRLSVL.